The 19 T cell receptor beta chains in this list originate from one sample, sequenced in a study of T-cell memory formation after mild COVID-19. TCRdb re-analysed the 5' RACE reads in MiXCR, keeping a single row per CDR3 protein. This table has tens of thousands of distinct CDR3 sequences, more than 10% appearing once. The sequenced sample was PBMCs or a T cell subset sorted from them (not recorded which). These receptors were obtained from a young man who had mild COVID-19 (a few samples of this study predate the infection). Cell type and time point are not known.

The sample holds a few counts of this clonotype. The chain combines TRBV20-1 with TRBJ1-1, with TRBD1 matching 8 bases. The length of the CDR3 is 12 residues. The junction had 2 bases not matched to a gene; V was cut back by 8 bases and J by 0 bases. In germline, CDR1 is DFQATT, CDR2 SNEGSKA (reference sequence). CDR3 DNA: TGCAGTCCGGGACAGGTGAACACTGAAGCTTTCTTT. Residues: CSPGQVNTEAFF.

This clonotype has only a few counts. The chain recombines TRBV5-6 with TRBJ2-7; TRBD2 agrees at 8 bases. V lost 0 bases, J lost 0 bases, and 14 bases stayed unmatched. Germline V gene lookup returns CDR1 SGHDT and CDR2 YYEEEE. The length of the CDR3 is 19 residues. The CDR3 DNA reads as TGTGCCAGCAGCTTGGCCAGTTCCAGCGGGGGTTACAGCTCCTACGAGCAGTACGTC. Encoded protein: CASSLASSSGGYSSYEQYV.

V and J are TRBV29-1 and TRBJ2-1, with no clear D. V shed 6 bases and J shed 1 base, with 19 bases lying between them. This CDR3 spans 16 amino acids. Germline CDR1 is SQVTM and CDR2 is ANQGSEA. The DNA of the CDR3 is TGCAGCGTAACCCTCGGTGGGCCCGATTCCTACAATGAGCAGTTCTTC. Protein: CSVTLGGPDSYNEQFF.

The genes are TRBV6-2 or TRBV6-3 and TRBJ1-1; no definite D call. V gave up 2 bases and J gave up 4 bases, with 8 bases separating them. The CDR3 is 13 residues long. Per the germline V gene, CDR1 is MNHEY and CDR2 is SVGEGT. CDR3 sequence (DNA): TGTGCCAGCAGTTACGTGCCCACCACTGAAGCTTTCTTT. Its translation is CASSYVPTTEAFF.

This clonotype has a count of ten or more. The chain is built from TRBV7-9 and TRBJ2-4, with D unclear. Trimming shortened V by 7 bases and J by 7 bases, and 14 bases separated the two germline ends. This CDR3 spans 13 amino acids. Germline-derived CDR1 and CDR2 are SEHNR and FQNEAQ (reference sequence). The CDR3 loop is CASTGDGGNIQYF. CDR3 coding DNA: TGTGCCAGCACCGGAGACGGTGGGAACATTCAGTACTTC.

V and J are TRBV6-2 or TRBV6-3 and TRBJ2-5; 8 bases align to TRBD2. Trimming removed 2 bases from V and 1 base from J; junction bases left unmatched: 0. Germline V gene sequence: CDR1 MNHEY, CDR2 SVGEGT. The CDR3 runs to 14 residues. CDR3 in amino acids: CASSYAGGQETQYF. CDR3 bases: TGTGCCAGCAGTTACGCGGGGGGCCAAGAGACCCAGTACTTC.

This clonotype was detected only a few times. This chain joins TRBV18 and TRBJ2-1, with D uncertain. There are 13 residues in the CDR3. The germline gives CDR1 KGHSH, CDR2 LQKENI. V gave up 4 bases and J gave up 6 bases, with 10 bases separating them. DNA for the CDR3: TGTGCCAGCTCACGAACCCTAGGCAATGAGCAGTTCTTC. Translated, it gives CASSRTLGNEQFF. Supplemented by reference TRBV18 and TRBJ2-1, the full variable domain reads NAGVMQNPRHLVRRRGQEARLRCSPMKGHSHVYWYRQLPEEGLKFMVYLQKENIIDESGMPKERFSAEFPKEGPSILRIQQVVRGDSAAYFCASSRTLGNEQFFGPGTRLTVL.

V gene TRBV4-2 combines with J gene TRBJ2-1; D ambiguous. The CDR3 runs 15 residues. The V gene lost 0 bases and the J gene lost 0 bases, with 6 bases spanning the gap. Germline V lookup: CDR1 LGHNA, CDR2 YNFKEQ. As DNA, the CDR3 is TGTGCCAGCAGCCAAGAAGGCTACTCCTACAATGAGCAGTTCTTC. Protein product: CASSQEGYSYNEQFF.

V and J are TRBV6-2 or TRBV6-3 and TRBJ1-2, with 7 positions matching TRBD1. Per the germline V gene, CDR1 is MNHEY and CDR2 is SVGEGT. This CDR3 comprises 13 residues. With V trimmed by 6 bases and J by 4 bases, 5 bases remained unmatched. CDR3 coding DNA: TGTGCCAGCAGGAGGGACAGTTTCTATGGCTACACCTTC. Amino acids: CASRRDSFYGYTF.

This clonotype has ten or more counts. The chain combines TRBV4-3 with TRBJ2-6; D is perhaps TRBD2 (5 bases). This CDR3 spans 16 amino acids. V was clipped by 1 base and J by 4 bases, with 11 bases between them. Per the germline V gene, CDR1 is LGHNA and CDR2 is YSLEER. CDR3 sequence (DNA): TGCGCCAGCAGCCAAGTGAGGGAAACAGGGGCCAACGTCCTGACTTTC. Its protein product is CASSQVRETGANVLTF.

The DNA of the CDR3 is TGTGCCAGCAGCTCGCGGACTGACACAGATACGCAGTATTTT. Its protein product is CASSSRTDTDTQYF. This sequence joins TRBV5-4 and TRBJ2-3; a weak D match, TRBD2 (5 bases). The V gene lost 3 bases and the J gene lost 2 bases, with 10 bases spanning the gap. This CDR3 has 14 amino acids. CDR1 is SGHNT, CDR2 YYREEE, per germline (reference sequence).

V and J are TRBV3-2 and TRBJ2-7. TRBV3-2 is marked as a pseudogene. The CDR3 runs to 13 residues. In DNA, the CDR3 is TGTGCCAGCAGCCAAGACGGAGACTACGAGCAGTACGTC. As protein: CASSQDGDYEQYV.

The chain employs TRBV21-1 and TRBJ1-6. TRBV21-1 is given as a pseudogene. The CDR3 extends over 13 amino acids. The CDR3 DNA follows: TGTGCCAGCAGAACCGATTATAATTCACCCCTCCACTTT. It encodes CASRTDYNSPLHF.

V gene TRBV7-2 combines with J gene TRBJ2-3; D is perhaps TRBD1 (7 bases). Germline V gene sequence: CDR1 SGHTA, CDR2 FQGNSA. V lost 5 bases to trimming and J lost 2 bases, with 20 bases between them. The CDR3 spans 17 residues. CDR3 sequence: CASSPGGGRGVTDTQYF. CDR3 DNA sequence: TGTGCCAGCAGCCCAGGGGGAGGACGGGGCGTCACAGATACGCAGTATTTT.

This clonotype occurred a few times. This chain joins TRBV7-9 and TRBJ2-7; TRBD1 matches at 8 bases. V trimming: 2 bases; J trimming: 5 bases; junction bases outside the gene matches: 2. The CDR3 runs 13 residues. Germline V gene lookup returns CDR1 SEHNR and CDR2 FQNEAQ (reference sequence). CDR3 amino acids: CASSLQGANEQYF. The CDR3, as DNA: TGTGCCAGCAGCTTACAGGGGGCCAACGAGCAGTACTTC.

This chain links TRBV11-2 with TRBJ2-3; no reliable D call. CDR1 is SGHAT, CDR2 FQNNGV, per germline. CDR3 length: 16 residues. Trimming left V 1 base short and J 2 bases short, with 13 bases between. The CDR3 loop is CASSLVGGTDTDTQYF. The CDR3 nucleotides read TGTGCCAGCAGCTTAGTAGGTGGTACGGACACAGATACGCAGTATTTT. Complete variable domain (other parts from reference TRBV11-2 and TRBJ2-3): EAGVAQSPRYKIIEKRQSVAFWCNPISGHATLYWYQQILGQGPKLLIQFQNNGVVDDSQLPKDRFSAERLKGVDSTLKIQPAKLEDSAVYLCASSLVGGTDTDTQYFGPGTRLTVL.

The table lists this clonotype with many counts. The rearrangement links TRBV29-1 to TRBJ1-1; D remains ambiguous. Germline CDR1 reads SQVTM; CDR2 reads ANQGSEA. Trimming shortened V by 7 bases and J by 3 bases, and 15 bases separated the two germline ends. This CDR3 has 13 residues. The CDR3 coding sequence is TGCAGCGCGCGGCAGATGGGAGACACTGAAGCTTTCTTT. Translating gives CSARQMGDTEAFF.

The chain links TRBV20-1 to TRBJ2-1; possible D gene TRBD2, 7 bases. CDR1 is DFQATT, CDR2 SNEGSKA, per germline (reference sequence). CDR3 length: 14 residues. V gave up 8 bases and J gave up 9 bases, with 23 bases separating them. The CDR3 coding sequence is TGCAGTCTGATTAGCGTGGGGGGGGCAGGTGAGCAGTTCTTC. Its translation is CSLISVGGAGEQFF.

This clonotype has more than one count but fewer than ten. This chain links TRBV11-2 with TRBJ2-3; D unclear. Between the trimmed V and J ends, which lost 10 bases and 0 bases, there was a span of 8 bases. CDR3 length: 12 residues. Germline loops: CDR1 SGHAT, CDR2 FQNNGV. CDR3 residues: CATKSSTDTQYF. CDR3 DNA: TGTGCCACCAAATCTAGCACAGATACGCAGTATTTT. The full variable domain, rest sourced from reference TRBV11-2 and TRBJ2-3, is EAGVAQSPRYKIIEKRQSVAFWCNPISGHATLYWYQQILGQGPKLLIQFQNNGVVDDSQLPKDRFSAERLKGVDSTLKIQPAKLEDSAVYLCATKSSTDTQYFGPGTRLTVL.